The TCR beta chain described here comes from a study of T cell responses to AZD1222 COVID-19 vaccine. The method was immunoSEQ multiplex PCR; TCRdb's version includes in-frame clones alone and lacks a portion of them. The ten top clones account for about 2.3%, within a sample of over 140,000 clones. To note about this clone: Its antigen is currently unknown.

Study observations and caveats: Donors were mostly white British, more females; clonal diversity possibly underestimated. Among those given AZD1222, only five or six were seropositive at baseline.

The sequence came from an adult in good health. Sample: peripheral blood.

CDR3 sequence: CASSVYHGTFSDQPQHF. The DNA of the CDR3 is TGTGCCAGCAGCGTGTACCACGGGACCTTTTCGGATCAGCCCCAGCATTTT. The chain carries TRBV9 and TRBJ1-5; tentative D call: TRBD1 (5 bases). The germline CDR1 and CDR2 sequences are SGDLS and YYNGEE. With 2 bases removed from V and 5 bases from J, the gap between germline ends came to 20 bases. The CDR3 runs to 17 residues.